What follows are 25 T cell receptor beta chains derived from one specimen sequenced in a study of T cell clonality in common variable immunodeficiency. Repertoires were generated with immunoSEQ multiplex PCR, while TCRdb's copy carries only in-frame clones and drops some. The sample shows roughly 28,000 clones, none of them appearing just once. Sample: peripheral blood mononuclear cells. These receptor sequences come from a person between 18 and 75 years old in good health.

This clone was observed many times. CDR3 bases read: TGTGCCAGCAGTGAAGGGACTAGCGGACTCCACTACAATGAG. It encodes CASSEGTSGLHYNE. In full, the CDR3 is CASSEGTSGLHYNEQFF. This sequence joins TRBV2 and TRBJ2-1; 10 bases map to TRBD2. The read stops 3 residues short of the end of the CDR3; the missing end is completed from the germline J gene. The CDR3 is made up of 17 amino acids. V shed 1 base, J shed 3 bases, and the junction held 6 bases outside the gene matches. The germline V gene encodes CDR1 SNHLY and CDR2 FYNNEI.

This clone was seen at least ten times. The read gets to within 3 residues of the CDR3 end, and the germline J gene fills in the rest. V gene TRBV30 combines with J gene TRBJ1-5; TRBD1 matches 7 bases. Germline CDR1 GTSNPN, CDR2 SVGIG (reference sequence). Germline trimming cut 4 bases from V and 4 bases from J; bases unmatched to any gene: 7. This CDR3 contains 14 residues. The CDR3 is CAWNGRGNNQPQHF. The covered CDR3 bases are TGTGCCTGGAATGGCAGGGGGAATAATCAGCCC. The full variable domain, completed using reference TRBV30 and TRBJ1-5, is SQTIHQWPATLVQPVGSPLSLECTVEGTSNPNLYWYRQAAGRGLQLLFYSVGIGQISSEVPQNLSASRPQDRQFILSSKKLLLSDSGFYLCAWNGRGNNQPQHFGDGTRLSIL.

This clone was recorded at least ten times. The read is 3 residues too short to cover the CDR3 end, so that end is filled in from the germline J gene. This rearrangement joins TRBV20-1 to TRBJ1-1, with 9 bases fitting TRBD1. J gave up 5 bases and V 6 bases, and 10 bases lay outside the gene matches. The CDR3 runs 14 residues. Per germline, CDR1 DFQATT and CDR2 SNEGSKA (reference sequence). The chain's CDR3 is CSARRGQGKTEAFF. CDR3 bases read: TGCAGTGCCCGCCGGGGACAGGGTAAAACTGAA.

This clone has at least ten counts. The read terminates 3 residues ahead of where the CDR3 ends, so the germline J gene completes it. The chain carries TRBV28 and TRBJ2-7, with D unresolved. CDR1 and CDR2 from the germline V gene are MDHEN and SYDVKM. The CDR3 totals 12 residues. Trimming cost V 6 bases and J 3 bases, with 9 bases left between them. The part of the CDR3 DNA that was read is TGTGCCAGCAGCTCTACCTACTACGAG. Its protein is CASSSTYYE. The whole CDR3 sequence reads CASSSTYYEQYF.

Many counts were recorded for this clone. The sequence runs out 3 residues before the end of the CDR3; the remainder is reconstructed from the germline J gene. The chain uses TRBV20-1 and TRBJ2-1; TRBD2 aligns across 10 bases. The CDR3 covers 17 residues. Germline CDR1 is DFQATT and CDR2 is SNEGSKA (reference sequence). Trimming at V came to 5 bases and at J to 5 bases, leaving 15 bases not matched to a gene. The sequenced CDR3 bases are TGCAGTGCTCTCTACCCCCGGGTAGCGGGGGGCAACAATGAG. This codes for CSALYPRVAGGNNE. The whole CDR3 reads CSALYPRVAGGNNEQFF.

In the case of this clone: The sequence runs out 3 residues before the end of the CDR3; the remainder is reconstructed from the germline J gene. The chain recombines TRBV19 with TRBJ2-3; tentatively, D is TRBD2 (5 bases). CDR1 is LNHDA, CDR2 SQIVND, per germline (reference sequence). This CDR3 has 16 amino acids. The CDR3 protein is CASSMTTRWYQETQYF. The covered CDR3 bases are TGTGCCAGTAGTATGACTACCCGTTGGTACCAAGAGACG.

This clone appeared many times. The CDR3 extends 3 residues past the end of the read, so its final part is completed from the germline J gene. This rearrangement joins TRBV20-1 to TRBJ1-4; the D is unclear. CDR1 and CDR2 from the germline V gene are DFQATT and SNEGSKA (reference sequence). This CDR3 contains 14 residues. The ends were cut back, 0 bases at V and 7 bases at J, with 12 bases in the middle. The CDR3 DNA, read in part, is TGCAGTGCTAGAGATACACGAAGGTTTGAAAAA. The encoded protein is CSARDTRRFEK. The complete CDR3 protein is CSARDTRRFEKLFF.

This clone appeared many times. The CDR3 end falls 3 residues outside the read, so it is completed with the germline J gene. The sample carries other DNA sequences with the same CDR3. The chain combines TRBV18 with TRBJ1-5; 8 bases agree with TRBD1. The CDR3 spans 15 residues. The V and J ends lost 3 bases and 4 bases, in that order; junction bases with no gene match: 5. Germline CDR1 reads KGHSH; CDR2 reads LQKENI. CDR3 bases read: TGTGCCAGCTCACCCGACAGGGGAGGTAATCAGCCC. Its translation is CASSPDRGGNQP. The full-length CDR3 reads as CASSPDRGGNQPQHF.

This clone was detected ten times or more. The CDR3 goes on 3 residues after the read ends, and that part is filled in from the germline J gene. This chain links TRBV6-2 or TRBV6-3 with TRBJ2-7; tentatively, D is TRBD1 (6 bases). V shed 5 bases and J shed 4 bases, with 18 bases lying between them. Germline V gene lookup returns CDR1 MNHEY and CDR2 SVGEGT. The length of the CDR3 is 15 residues. CDR3 region: CASSVPAQGIYEQYF. CDR3 bases read: TGTGCCAGCAGTGTCCCTGCACAGGGTATTTACGAG.

This clone was observed many times. The read is 3 residues too short to cover the CDR3 end, so that end is filled in from the germline J gene. The chain employs TRBV5-1 and TRBJ1-1; 8 nucleotides line up with TRBD1. V lost 4 bases, J lost 6 bases, and 8 bases stayed unmatched. Germline CDR1 reads SGHRS; CDR2 reads YFSETQ. This CDR3 comprises 14 residues. The covered CDR3 bases are TGCGCCAGCAGCCCCGGACAGGGAAACCCTGAA. Its protein product is CASSPGQGNPE. From start to end, the CDR3 is CASSPGQGNPEAFF.

This clone has ten or more counts. The DNA ends 3 residues before the CDR3 does, and the rest of the CDR3 is filled in from the germline J gene. V usage is TRBV6-2 or TRBV6-3 and J usage is TRBJ1-1; the D gene is possibly TRBD1 (6 bases). Trimming left V 7 bases short and J 0 bases short, with 18 bases between. The germline gives CDR1 MNHEY, CDR2 SVGEGT. CDR3 length: 16 amino acids. The covered CDR3 bases are TGTGCCAGCATCTCAAATAAGGGGGTAATGAACACTGAA. This sequence encodes CASISNKGVMNTE. The full CDR3 protein is CASISNKGVMNTEAFF.

This clone was counted many times. This CDR3 reads CASSPRAARGNIQYF. The DNA read from the CDR3 is TGTGCCAGCTCTCCTCGGGCGGCGAGGGGAAACATT. The chain combines TRBV7-3 with TRBJ2-4, with D tentatively TRBD1 or TRBD2 (5 bases each). Coverage ceases 3 residues before the CDR3 finishes, and the germline J gene fills in the end. Trimming shortened V by 8 bases and J by 6 bases, and 20 bases separated the two germline ends. CDR1 and CDR2 (germline): SGHTA, FQGTGA. The CDR3 has 15 residues.

In this sample, this clone turned up many times. The read finishes 3 residues shy of the CDR3 end, and the germline J gene is used to complete it. The V and J genes are TRBV30 and TRBJ2-5; either TRBD1 or TRBD2 may supply D (5 bases each). The V end was cut by 4 bases, the J end by 2 bases, with 17 bases between. The germline gives CDR1 GTSNPN, CDR2 SVGIG (reference sequence). The CDR3 extends over 15 amino acids. CDR3 bases read: TGTGCCTGGATTGACAGTACGAGGGCGCAAGAGACC. Translated, it gives CAWIDSTRAQET. In full, the CDR3 is CAWIDSTRAQETQYF.

This clone has ten or more counts. The read gets to within 3 residues of the CDR3 end, and the germline J gene fills in the rest. The chain employs TRBV7-6 and TRBJ2-1; 9 nucleotides agree with TRBD2. J gave up 0 bases and V 3 bases, and 0 bases lay outside the gene matches. The CDR3 has 15 residues. Germline V gives CDR1 SGHVS, CDR2 FNYEAQ. CDR3 DNA, as far as it was read: TGTGCCAGCAGCTTTAGCGGGAGCTCCTACAATGAG. Translation gives CASSFSGSSYNE. In full, the CDR3 is CASSFSGSSYNEQFF.

This clone was found many times. The CDR3 end is not reached by the read, which stops 3 residues before it; the germline J gene fills it in. The chain carries TRBV12-3 or TRBV12-4 and TRBJ1-3, with D tentatively TRBD1 (6 bases). CDR3 size: 13 residues. The CDR3 here is CASQSGVGTQIYF. The CDR3 DNA, read in part, is TGTGCCAGCCAAAGTGGAGTAGGGACACAG.

This clone was seen repeatedly, ten times or more. The CDR3: CSARDNQETQYF. CDR3 DNA (partial): TGCAGTGCTAGGGACAACCAAGAGACC. The chain is built from TRBV20-1 and TRBJ2-5, with a possible D match to TRBD1 (5 bases). The CDR3 goes on 3 residues after the read ends, and that part is filled in from the germline J gene. Germline loops: CDR1 DFQATT, CDR2 SNEGSKA (reference sequence). Trimming shortened V by 3 bases and J by 0 bases, and 5 bases separated the two germline ends. The CDR3 runs to 12 residues.

This clone has at least ten counts. The read ends 3 residues shy of where the CDR3 ends; the end is completed using the germline J gene. This sequence joins TRBV7-2 and TRBJ2-5, with a possible D match to TRBD2 (6 bases). CDR3 length equals 14 residues. The V end was cut by 2 bases, the J end by 0 bases, with 7 bases between. Germline loops: CDR1 SGHTA, CDR2 FQGNSA. The DNA read from the CDR3 is TGTGCCAGCAGCTTAAAGCGGGACCAAGAGACC. Protein sequence: CASSLKRDQET. Given in full, the CDR3 is CASSLKRDQETQYF.

This clone appeared many times. The CDR3 reads CASSLKGYTEAFF. The CDR3 bases that were read are TGTGCCAGCAGCTTAAAGGGGTATACTGAA. The chain recombines TRBV7-3 with TRBJ1-1, with a weak D call TRBD1 (5 bases). The read finishes 3 residues shy of the CDR3 end, and the germline J gene is used to complete it. Trimming removed 1 base at V and 5 bases at J, with 8 bases between. Germline V gene sequence: CDR1 SGHTA, CDR2 FQGTGA. This CDR3 contains 13 residues.

This clone was recorded many times. The CDR3 end is not reached by the read, which stops 3 residues before it; the germline J gene fills it in. The V and J genes are TRBV18 and TRBJ2-5, with 7 nucleotides matching TRBD1. The germline V gene has CDR1 KGHSH and CDR2 LQKENI. CDR3 size: 14 residues. V lost 3 bases to trimming and J lost 4 bases; unmatched junction nucleotides: 5. The part of the CDR3 DNA that was read is TGTGCCAGCTCACCTACAGGGGACCCAGAGACC. This encodes CASSPTGDPET. The CDR3 reads in full as CASSPTGDPETQYF.

This clone was detected ten times or more. Coverage ceases 3 residues before the CDR3 finishes, and the germline J gene fills in the end. The V call is TRBV5-1, the J call TRBJ2-5, with TRBD2 matching 12 bases. J gave up 1 base and V 0 bases, and 7 bases lay outside the gene matches. Germline CDR1 and CDR2: SGHRS and YFSETQ. This CDR3 has 18 residues. This chain's CDR3 is CASSLGRTSGEIQETQYF. Partial CDR3 DNA: TGCGCCAGCAGCTTGGGAAGGACTAGCGGGGAGATCCAAGAGACC.

This clone came up a few times. Read data end 3 residues before the CDR3 end; the end is taken from the germline J gene. The rearrangement links TRBV5-1 to TRBJ2-7; D is ambiguous. There are 15 residues in the CDR3. Between the trimmed V and J ends, which lost 0 bases and 4 bases, there was a span of 14 bases. The germline V gene has CDR1 SGHRS and CDR2 YFSETQ. The CDR3 bases that were read are TGCGCCAGCAGCTTGGAGGCCCCCGCGGCGTACGAG. As protein: CASSLEAPAAYE. The entire CDR3 is CASSLEAPAAYEQYF. The full variable domain, its missing parts supplied by reference TRBV5-1 and TRBJ2-7, is KAGVTQTPRYLIKTRGQQVTLSCSPISGHRSVSWYQQTPGQGLQFLFEYFSETQRNKGNFPGRFSGRQFSNSRSEMNVSTLELGDSALYLCASSLEAPAAYEQYFGPGTRLTVT.

This clone was recorded at least ten times. A junction end diverges from the germline sequence, so it may reflect a read error. The read terminates 3 residues ahead of where the CDR3 ends, so the germline J gene completes it. J is TRBJ1-4 and V is TRBV5-1; D might be TRBD1 (5 bases). The CDR3 is 18 residues long. Germline V lookup: CDR1 SGHRS, CDR2 YFSETQ. The CDR3 region is CASSQGILDISPNGKLFF. Partial CDR3 DNA: TGCGCCAGCAGCCAGGGCATACTCGACATCTCCCCAAATGGAAAA.

This clone was counted at least ten times. The read finishes 3 residues shy of the CDR3 end, and the germline J gene is used to complete it. J is TRBJ2-1 and V is TRBV19; tentatively, D is TRBD2 (7 bases). V gave up 1 base and J gave up 7 bases, with 17 bases separating them. The length of the CDR3 is 16 residues. Germline CDR1 and CDR2: LNHDA and SQIVND (reference sequence). The CDR3 loop is CASSIGFAGARNEQFF. The CDR3 DNA, read in part, is TGTGCCAGTAGTATAGGTTTCGCGGGGGCTCGGAATGAG.

This clone was observed many times. The read ends 3 residues shy of where the CDR3 ends; the end is completed using the germline J gene. The chain links TRBV20-1 to TRBJ1-1, with TRBD1 matching over 9 bases. The germline gives CDR1 DFQATT, CDR2 SNEGSKA (reference sequence). The CDR3 sequence is 15 residues long. Germline trimming cut 3 bases from V and 5 bases from J; bases unmatched to any gene: 10. The CDR3 sequence is CSARGSQGAYTEAFF. CDR3 DNA, as far as it was read: TGCAGTGCTAGGGGGTCACAGGGGGCATATACTGAA.

In its sample, this clone was seen many times. Read sequence stops 3 residues before the CDR3 end, and the germline J gene provides the missing end. The chain joins TRBV30 to TRBJ1-1; TRBD1 is a possible D gene (5 bases). Per the germline V gene, CDR1 is GTSNPN and CDR2 is SVGIG (reference sequence). This CDR3 has 12 amino acids. Trimming cost V 2 bases and J 7 bases, with 11 bases left between them. The CDR3 loop is CAWSRTGLEAFF. CDR3 DNA, as far as it was read: TGTGCCTGGAGTAGAACGGGACTTGAA.